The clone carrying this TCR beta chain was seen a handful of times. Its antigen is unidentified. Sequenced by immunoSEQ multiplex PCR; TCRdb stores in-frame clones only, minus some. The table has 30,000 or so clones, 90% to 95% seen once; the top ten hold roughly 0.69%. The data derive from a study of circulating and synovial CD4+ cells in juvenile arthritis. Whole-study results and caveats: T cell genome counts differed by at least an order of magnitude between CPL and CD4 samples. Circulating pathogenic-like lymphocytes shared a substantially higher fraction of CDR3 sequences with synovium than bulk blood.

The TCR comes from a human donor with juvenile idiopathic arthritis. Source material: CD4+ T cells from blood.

CDR3 DNA sequence: TGTGCCAGCAGCTTGGAACGGGCCGGGGAGCTGTTTTTT. Its translation: CASSLERAGELFF. The V gene is TRBV5-4, the J gene TRBJ2-2; D gene unclear. Trimming cost V 0 bases and J 6 bases, with 6 bases left between them. Germline values: CDR1 SGHNT, CDR2 YYREEE (reference sequence). The CDR3 covers 13 residues. Drawing the rest from reference TRBV5-4 and TRBJ2-2, the complete variable domain is ETGVTQSPTHLIKTRGQQVTLRCSSQSGHNTVSWYQQALGQGPQFIFQYYREEENGRGNFPPRFSGLQFPNYSSELNVNALELDDSALYLCASSLERAGELFFGEGSRLTVL.